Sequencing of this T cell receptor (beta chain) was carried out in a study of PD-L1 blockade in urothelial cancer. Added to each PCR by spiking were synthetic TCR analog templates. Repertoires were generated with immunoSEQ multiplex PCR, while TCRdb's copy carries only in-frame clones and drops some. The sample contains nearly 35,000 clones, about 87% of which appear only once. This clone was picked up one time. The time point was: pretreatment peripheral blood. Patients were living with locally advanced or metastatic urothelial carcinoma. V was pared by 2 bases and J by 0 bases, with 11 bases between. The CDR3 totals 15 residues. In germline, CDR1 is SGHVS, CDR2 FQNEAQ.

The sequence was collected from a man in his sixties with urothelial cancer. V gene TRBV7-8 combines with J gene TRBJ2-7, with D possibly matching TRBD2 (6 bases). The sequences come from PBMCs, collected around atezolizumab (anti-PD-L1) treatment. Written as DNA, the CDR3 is TGTGCCAGCAGCTTACGACGGGAGAGCTCCTACGAGCAGTACTTC. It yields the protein CASSLRRESSYEQYF.